This T cell receptor (beta chain) was identified during a study of blood T cell repertoires in COVID-19. The V end lost 3 bases, the J end lost 5 bases, and 10 bases lay between the germline ends. The V gene's germline CDR1 is LGHDT and CDR2 YNNKEL (reference sequence). The CDR3 consists of 14 residues. Per the study methods: Cell counts per sample came from amplifying reference gene primers. The repertoire was sequenced with immunoSEQ multiplex PCR; TCRdb's copy has only in-frame clones and lacks some. V and J calls and clone size are given by that table; D and trimming were obtained from the DNA. The sample contains 200,000 or so clones, roughly 80% of which appear only once.

The sequence derives from a middle-aged man who had recovered from COVID-19. The sequencing input was PBMCs or T cells enriched from blood (not recorded which). The V gene is TRBV3-1 (or the pseudogene TRBV3-2), the J gene TRBJ2-2, with a weak D call TRBD1 (6 bases). DNA of the CDR3: TGTGCCAGCAGCCAGCTGACAGGTACCGGGGAGCTGTTTTTT. It encodes CASSQLTGTGELFF.